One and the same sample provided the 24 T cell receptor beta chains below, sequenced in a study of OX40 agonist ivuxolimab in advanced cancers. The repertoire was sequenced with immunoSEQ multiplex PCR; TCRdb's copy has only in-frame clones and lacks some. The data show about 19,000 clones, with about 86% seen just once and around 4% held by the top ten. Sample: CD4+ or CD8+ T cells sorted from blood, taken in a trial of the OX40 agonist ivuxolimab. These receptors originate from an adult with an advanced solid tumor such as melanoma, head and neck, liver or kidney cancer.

CDR3 coding DNA: TGTGCCATCAGCCGGACTGACGAGCAGTACTTC. Translated: CAISRTDEQYF. This chain links TRBV10-3 with TRBJ2-7; tentative D call: TRBD2 (5 bases). Per germline, CDR1 ENHRY and CDR2 SYGVKD. The V end lost 6 bases, the J end lost 5 bases, and 8 bases lay between the germline ends. CDR3 length equals 11 residues.

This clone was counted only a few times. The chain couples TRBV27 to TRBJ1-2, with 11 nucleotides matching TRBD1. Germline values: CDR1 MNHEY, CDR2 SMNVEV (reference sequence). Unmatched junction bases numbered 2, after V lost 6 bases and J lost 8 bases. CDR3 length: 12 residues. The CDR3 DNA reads TGTGCCAGCAGGTGGACAGGGGGCGGCTACACCTTC. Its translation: CASRWTGGGYTF.

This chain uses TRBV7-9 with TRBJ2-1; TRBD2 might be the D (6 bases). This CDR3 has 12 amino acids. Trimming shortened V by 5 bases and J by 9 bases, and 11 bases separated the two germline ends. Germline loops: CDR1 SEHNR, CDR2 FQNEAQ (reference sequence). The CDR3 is CASSALEGEQFF. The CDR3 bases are TGTGCCAGCAGCGCTCTGGAGGGTGAGCAGTTCTTC.

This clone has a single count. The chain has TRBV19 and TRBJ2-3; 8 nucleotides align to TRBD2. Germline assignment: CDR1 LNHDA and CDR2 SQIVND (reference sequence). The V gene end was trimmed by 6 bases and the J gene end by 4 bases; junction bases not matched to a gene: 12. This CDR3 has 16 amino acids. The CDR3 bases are TGTGCCAGTAGGGGGAGCGGGAGCGTCTTTCCAGATACGCAGTATTTT. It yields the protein CASRGSGSVFPDTQYF.

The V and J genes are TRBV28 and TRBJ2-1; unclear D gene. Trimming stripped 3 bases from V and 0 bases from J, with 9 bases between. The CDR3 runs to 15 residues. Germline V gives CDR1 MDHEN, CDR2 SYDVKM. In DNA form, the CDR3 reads TGTGCCAGCAGTTTCGGGCAGAGCTCCTACAATGAGCAGTTCTTC. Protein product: CASSFGQSSYNEQFF. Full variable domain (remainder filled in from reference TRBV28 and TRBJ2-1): DVKVTQSSRYLVKRTGEKVFLECVQDMDHENMFWYRQDPGLGLRLIYFSYDVKMKEKGDIPEGYSVSREKKERFSLILESASTNQTSMYLCASSFGQSSYNEQFFGPGTRLTVL.

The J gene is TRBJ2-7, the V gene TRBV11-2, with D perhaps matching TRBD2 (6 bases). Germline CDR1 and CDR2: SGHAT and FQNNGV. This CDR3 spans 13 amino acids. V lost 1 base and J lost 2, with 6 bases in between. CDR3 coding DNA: TGTGCCAGCAGCTTAGGGACTACCTACGAGCAGTACTTC. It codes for CASSLGTTYEQYF.

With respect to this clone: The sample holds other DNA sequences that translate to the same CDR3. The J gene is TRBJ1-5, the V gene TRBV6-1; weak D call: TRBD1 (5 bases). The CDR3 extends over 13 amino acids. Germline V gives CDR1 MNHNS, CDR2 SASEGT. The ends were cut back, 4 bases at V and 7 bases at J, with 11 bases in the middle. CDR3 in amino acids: CASSVGGRQPQHF. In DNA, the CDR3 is TGTGCCAGCAGTGTCGGGGGTCGGCAGCCCCAGCATTTT.

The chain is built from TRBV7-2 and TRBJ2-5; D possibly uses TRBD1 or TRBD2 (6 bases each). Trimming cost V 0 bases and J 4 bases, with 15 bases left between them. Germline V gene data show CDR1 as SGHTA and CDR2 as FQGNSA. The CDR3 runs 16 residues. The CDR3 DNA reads TGTGCCAGCAGCTTAGCGGCCGGCGGAGGGGGAGAGACCCAGTACTTC. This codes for CASSLAAGGGGETQYF.

The CDR3 nucleotides are TGCAGCGCCGACGGGCAGGGAACCTCCGATACGCAGTATTTT. This translates into CSADGQGTSDTQYF. V usage is TRBV29-1 and J usage is TRBJ2-3, with a weak D call TRBD1 (5 bases). The V gene's germline CDR1 is SQVTM and CDR2 ANQGSEA. The CDR3 is 14 residues long. Trimming shortened V by 7 bases and J by 6 bases, and 20 bases separated the two germline ends.

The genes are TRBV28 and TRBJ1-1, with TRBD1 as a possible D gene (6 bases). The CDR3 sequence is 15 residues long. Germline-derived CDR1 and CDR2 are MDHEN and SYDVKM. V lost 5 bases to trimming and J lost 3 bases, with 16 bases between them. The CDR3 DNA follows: TGTGCCAGCAGTGGGCCTCCAGGGGTCTACACTGAAGCTTTCTTT. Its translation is CASSGPPGVYTEAFF.

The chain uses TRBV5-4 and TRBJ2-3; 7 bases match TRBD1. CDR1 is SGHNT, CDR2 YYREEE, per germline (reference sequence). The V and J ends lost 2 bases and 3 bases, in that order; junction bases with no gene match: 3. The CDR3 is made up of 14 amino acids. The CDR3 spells CASSFRQGTDTQYF. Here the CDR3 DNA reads TGTGCCAGCAGCTTCCGACAGGGAACAGATACGCAGTATTTT.

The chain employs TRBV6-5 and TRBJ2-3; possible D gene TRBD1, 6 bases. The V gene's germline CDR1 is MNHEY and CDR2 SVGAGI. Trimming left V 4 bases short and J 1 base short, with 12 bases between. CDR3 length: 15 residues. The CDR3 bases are TGTGCCAGCAGTTCACAGGGAGTTGGCACAGATACGCAGTATTTT. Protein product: CASSSQGVGTDTQYF.

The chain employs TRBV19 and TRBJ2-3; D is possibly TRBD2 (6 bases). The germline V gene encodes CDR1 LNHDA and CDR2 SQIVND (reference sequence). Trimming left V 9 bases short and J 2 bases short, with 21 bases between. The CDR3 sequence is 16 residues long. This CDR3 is CASRRSGGGPTDTQYF. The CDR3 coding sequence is TGTGCCAGCCGCCGTAGCGGAGGAGGGCCCACAGATACGCAGTATTTT.

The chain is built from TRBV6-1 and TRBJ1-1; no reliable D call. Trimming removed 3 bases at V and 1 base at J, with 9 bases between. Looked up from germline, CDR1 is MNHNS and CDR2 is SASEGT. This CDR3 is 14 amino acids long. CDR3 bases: TGTGCCAGCAGTGATGCCGGCGGGAACACTGAAGCTTTCTTT. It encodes CASSDAGGNTEAFF.

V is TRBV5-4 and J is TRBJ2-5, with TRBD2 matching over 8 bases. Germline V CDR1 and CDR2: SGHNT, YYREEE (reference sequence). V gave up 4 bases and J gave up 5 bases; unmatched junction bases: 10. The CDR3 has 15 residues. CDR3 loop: CASSPASGSGETQYF. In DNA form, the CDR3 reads TGTGCCAGCAGCCCGGCGAGCGGGAGTGGTGAGACCCAGTACTTC.

The CDR3 DNA sequence: TGTGCCAGCAGCACAGGGGACAACTATGGCTACACCTTC. Protein product: CASSTGDNYGYTF. The chain is built from TRBV6-1 and TRBJ1-2; 7 bases align to TRBD1. The CDR3 totals 13 residues. The germline gives CDR1 MNHNS, CDR2 SASEGT. V trimming: 6 bases; J trimming: 2 bases; junction bases outside the gene matches: 3.

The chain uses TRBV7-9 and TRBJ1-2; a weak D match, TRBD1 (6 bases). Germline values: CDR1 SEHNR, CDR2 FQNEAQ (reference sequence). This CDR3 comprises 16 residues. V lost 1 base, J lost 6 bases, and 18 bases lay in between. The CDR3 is CASSLDQGTGQDGYTF. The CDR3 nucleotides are TGTGCCAGCAGCTTAGACCAGGGGACCGGGCAGGATGGCTACACCTTC.

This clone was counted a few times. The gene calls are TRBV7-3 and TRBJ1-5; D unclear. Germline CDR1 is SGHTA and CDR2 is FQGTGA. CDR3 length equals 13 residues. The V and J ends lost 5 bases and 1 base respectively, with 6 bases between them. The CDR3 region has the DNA TGTGCCAGCAGCCCGGACAGCAATCAGCCCCAGCATTTT. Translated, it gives CASSPDSNQPQHF.

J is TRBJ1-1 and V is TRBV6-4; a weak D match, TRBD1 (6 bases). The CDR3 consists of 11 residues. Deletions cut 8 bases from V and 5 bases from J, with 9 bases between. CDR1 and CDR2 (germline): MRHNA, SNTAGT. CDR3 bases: TGTGCCAGCTCCCAGGGGACTGAAGCTTTCTTT. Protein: CASSQGTEAFF.

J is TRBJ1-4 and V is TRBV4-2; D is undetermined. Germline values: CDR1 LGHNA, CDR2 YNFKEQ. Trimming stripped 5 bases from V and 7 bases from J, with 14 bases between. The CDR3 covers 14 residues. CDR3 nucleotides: TGTGCCAGCAGCTTCGGACGGACGCCTGAAAAACTGTTTTTT. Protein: CASSFGRTPEKLFF.

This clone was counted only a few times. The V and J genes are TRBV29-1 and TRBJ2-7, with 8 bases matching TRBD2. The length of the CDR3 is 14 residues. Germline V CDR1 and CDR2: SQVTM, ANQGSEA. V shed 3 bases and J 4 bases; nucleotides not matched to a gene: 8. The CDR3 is CSVDPGAGGYEQYF. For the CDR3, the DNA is TGCAGCGTTGACCCCGGTGCGGGAGGTTACGAGCAGTACTTC.

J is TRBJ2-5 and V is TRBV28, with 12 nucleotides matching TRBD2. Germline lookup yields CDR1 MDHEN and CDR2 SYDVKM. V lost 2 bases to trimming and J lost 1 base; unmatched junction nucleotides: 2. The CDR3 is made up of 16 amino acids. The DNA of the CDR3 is TGTGCCAGCAGTTTAGGGACTAGCGGGCGCCAAGAGACCCAGTACTTC. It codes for CASSLGTSGRQETQYF.

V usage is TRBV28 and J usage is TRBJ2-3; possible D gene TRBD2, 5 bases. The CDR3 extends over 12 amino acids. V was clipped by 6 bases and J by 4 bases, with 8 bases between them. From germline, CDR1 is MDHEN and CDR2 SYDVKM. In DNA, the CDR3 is TGTGCCAGCAGCCGAGGGTCAGATACGCAGTATTTT. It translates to CASSRGSDTQYF.

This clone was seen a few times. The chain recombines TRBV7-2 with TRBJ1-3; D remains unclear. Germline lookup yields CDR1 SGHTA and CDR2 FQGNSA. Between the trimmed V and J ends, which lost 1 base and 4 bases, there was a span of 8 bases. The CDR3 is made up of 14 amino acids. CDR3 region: CASSLDVYGNTIYF. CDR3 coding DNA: TGTGCCAGCAGCTTAGATGTGTACGGAAACACCATATATTTT. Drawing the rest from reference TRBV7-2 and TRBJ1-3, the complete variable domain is GAGVSQSPSNKVTEKGKDVELRCDPISGHTALYWYRQSLGQGLEFLIYFQGNSAPDKSGLPSDRFSAERTGGSVSTLTIQRTQQEDSAVYLCASSLDVYGNTIYFGEGSWLTVV.